The 29 T cell receptor beta chains listed next were all sequenced from one sample in a study of T cell repertoires in cytomegalovirus infection. TCRdb re-derived calls from the reads in MiXCR, one entry per CDR3 protein. Of around 300,000 distinct CDR3 sequences in the sample, more than 8% were seen once. Source material: PBMCs. These receptors came from a human donor in good health (CMV status not recorded). Some clones in this sample may be carry-over from other donors' samples.

Only a few counts were recorded for this clonotype. CDR3 protein: CASSFARDETQYF. As DNA, the CDR3 is TGTGCCAGCAGCTTTGCCAGGGACGAGACCCAGTACTTC. The chain links TRBV7-3 to TRBJ2-5; D possibly matches TRBD1 or TRBD2 (5 bases each). The CDR3 consists of 13 residues. CDR1 and CDR2 (germline): SGHTA, FQGTGA. Trimming took off 3 bases at V and 5 bases at J, with 10 bases between the two ends.

This clonotype was counted once. J is TRBJ2-1 and V is TRBV7-9, with TRBD2 identical over 9 bases. Trimming took 3 bases from V and 5 from J; bases not matched to a gene: 5. CDR3 length: 15 residues. Germline V CDR1 and CDR2: SEHNR, FQNEAQ (reference sequence). The CDR3 DNA is TGTGCCAGCAGCTTGACTAGCGGAGATCACAATGAGCAGTTCTTC. The encoded protein is CASSLTSGDHNEQFF. The full variable domain, with the rest looked up from reference TRBV7-9 and TRBJ2-1, is DTGVSQNPRHKITKRGQNVTFRCDPISEHNRLYWYRQTLGQGPEFLTYFQNEAQLEKSRLLSDRFSAERPKGSFSTLEIQRTEQGDSAMYLCASSLTSGDHNEQFFGPGTRLTVL.

This rearrangement joins TRBV7-9 to TRBJ1-4, with D uncertain. CDR3 length: 14 residues. The germline V and J ends were trimmed by 5 bases and 8 bases, with 15 bases remaining between them. Germline V gives CDR1 SEHNR, CDR2 FQNEAQ (reference sequence). The DNA for the CDR3 is TGTGCCAGCAGCCGAGAGGGAGGGAACGAAAAACTGTTTTTT. Amino acid sequence: CASSREGGNEKLFF.

This clonotype was found a few times. The V call is TRBV5-1, the J call TRBJ2-7; D gene uncertain. The V end lost 0 bases, the J end lost 1 base, and 8 bases lay between the germline ends. The germline V gene has CDR1 SGHRS and CDR2 YFSETQ. This CDR3 spans 14 amino acids. The chain's CDR3 is CASSLADTSYEQYF. The DNA for the CDR3 is TGCGCCAGCAGCTTGGCTGACACATCCTACGAGCAGTACTTC.

This clonotype was picked up many times. V and J are TRBV7-9 and TRBJ2-2; D gene unclear. Between the trimmed V and J ends, which lost 0 bases and 1 base, there was a span of 6 bases. CDR1 SEHNR and CDR2 FQNEAQ come from the germline V gene (reference sequence). The length of the CDR3 is 15 residues. The CDR3 reads CASSLARLNTGELFF. The CDR3 bases are TGTGCCAGCAGCTTAGCCCGGCTGAACACCGGGGAGCTGTTTTTT. The entire variable domain, with the rest obtained from reference TRBV7-9 and TRBJ2-2, is as follows: DTGVSQNPRHKITKRGQNVTFRCDPISEHNRLYWYRQTLGQGPEFLTYFQNEAQLEKSRLLSDRFSAERPKGSFSTLEIQRTEQGDSAMYLCASSLARLNTGELFFGEGSRLTVL.

This clonotype was observed many times. This chain joins TRBV19 and TRBJ1-5; D perhaps matches TRBD1 (5 bases). Germline CDR1 LNHDA, CDR2 SQIVND (reference sequence). V lost 7 bases to trimming and J lost 6 bases, with 13 bases between them. The CDR3 spans 13 residues. Here the CDR3 reads CASTAGKGQPQHF. DNA for the CDR3: TGTGCCAGTACGGCAGGGAAGGGTCAGCCCCAGCATTTT.

The V call is TRBV12-3 or TRBV12-4, the J call TRBJ2-2; the D gene is possibly TRBD1 (6 bases). Trimming pared 5 bases from V and 0 bases from J, leaving 10 bases between. The CDR3 contains 15 residues. CDR3 DNA sequence: TGTGCCAGCAGTGAGGGGGTTCCGAACACCGGGGAGCTGTTTTTT. Translation gives CASSEGVPNTGELFF.

There are a few counts of this clonotype. The chain combines TRBV12-3 or TRBV12-4 with TRBJ2-2; 8 bases map to TRBD1. J gave up 6 bases and V 5 bases, and 14 bases lay outside the gene matches. This CDR3 contains 17 residues. DNA for the CDR3: TGTGCCAGCAGTCGAGCAGGGGGCTTGAGGGTAGCCGGGGAGCTGTTTTTT. Translating gives CASSRAGGLRVAGELFF.

This clonotype was observed a few times. The rearrangement joins TRBV27 to TRBJ1-4; no reliable D call. Trimming pared 3 bases from V and 0 bases from J, leaving 8 bases between. CDR1 and CDR2 from the germline V gene are MNHEY and SMNVEV (reference sequence). This CDR3 region has 15 residues. The CDR3 DNA reads as TGTGCCAGCAGTTTCCTCGGCGCAACTAATGAAAAACTGTTTTTT. This codes for CASSFLGATNEKLFF.

This clonotype has a handful of counts. The chain is built from TRBV5-4 and TRBJ1-1; no clear D gene. Germline CDR1 and CDR2: SGHNT and YYREEE (reference sequence). The germline V and J ends were trimmed by 1 base and 1 base, with 11 bases remaining between them. CDR3 length: 15 amino acids. DNA of the CDR3: TGTGCCAGCAGCTTGCTTGGGGTTGGGAACACTGAAGCTTTCTTT. It specifies CASSLLGVGNTEAFF.

At least ten counts were recorded for this clonotype. V is TRBV7-2 and J is TRBJ2-7; D tentatively reads TRBD1 or TRBD2 (5 bases each). CDR3 length: 15 amino acids. V lost 3 bases and J lost 3, with 15 bases in between. Germline CDR1 is SGHTA and CDR2 is FQGNSA. CDR3 amino acids: CASSFEGRKYYEQYF. DNA of the CDR3: TGTGCCAGCAGCTTTGAGGGACGGAAATACTACGAGCAGTACTTC.

There are many counts of this clonotype. V usage is TRBV7-2 and J usage is TRBJ2-1; 9 bases line up with TRBD1. The CDR3 consists of 16 residues. Germline lookup yields CDR1 SGHTA and CDR2 FQGNSA. V was clipped by 0 bases and J by 5 bases; unmatched bases: 5. The CDR3 reads CASSLARDRANNEQFF. The CDR3, as DNA: TGTGCCAGCAGCTTAGCGAGGGACAGGGCGAACAATGAGCAGTTCTTC.

This clonotype was detected a few times. This chain links TRBV28 with TRBJ2-2; TRBD1 matches at 9 bases. Germline V gene data show CDR1 as MDHEN and CDR2 as SYDVKM. The length of the CDR3 is 18 residues. Losses at the gene ends were 7 bases for V and 2 bases for J; bases not matched to a gene: 14. The CDR3 bases are TGTGCCAGCAACCTAGGACAGGGGATTAGCATAAACACCGGGGAGCTGTTTTTT. This encodes CASNLGQGISINTGELFF.

In this sample, this clonotype turned up many times. In DNA, the CDR3 is TGTGCCAGCAGCCGCGGGGAAACCTACGAGCAGTACTTC. This codes for CASSRGETYEQYF. The V and J genes are TRBV7-2 and TRBJ2-7, with D perhaps TRBD2 (6 bases). Deletions cut 5 bases from V and 2 bases from J, with 10 bases between. The CDR3 spans 13 residues. Germline CDR1 is SGHTA and CDR2 is FQGNSA.

This clonotype appeared many times. This sequence joins TRBV7-6 and TRBJ2-2; 10 nucleotides match TRBD2. Germline CDR1 reads SGHVS; CDR2 reads FNYEAQ. This CDR3 comprises 16 residues. The trim removed 5 bases at V and 5 bases at J, leaving 8 bases unmatched. DNA of the CDR3: TGTGCCAGCAGCGTTCCACTAGCGGGGATGACCGGGGAGCTGTTTTTT. It encodes CASSVPLAGMTGELFF. The whole variable domain, filled in from reference TRBV7-6 and TRBJ2-2, reads GAGVSQSPRYKVTKRGQDVALRCDPISGHVSLYWYRQALGQGPEFLTYFNYEAQQDKSGLPNDRFSAERPEGSISTLTIQRTEQRDSAMYRCASSVPLAGMTGELFFGEGSRLTVL.

The chain is built from TRBV18 and TRBJ1-4; no reliable D call. This CDR3 comprises 15 residues. Trimming pared 6 bases from V and 3 bases from J, leaving 14 bases between. CDR1 KGHSH and CDR2 LQKENI come from the germline V gene. The CDR3 bases are TGTGCCAGCTCGCCGGACTCTTGGGCTAATGAAAAACTGTTTTTT. Translated: CASSPDSWANEKLFF.

The V gene is TRBV28, the J gene TRBJ1-3; a possible D gene is TRBD1 (5 bases). V lost 6 bases and J 4 bases, leaving 16 bases between the germline ends. There are 15 residues in the CDR3. Germline-derived CDR1 and CDR2 are MDHEN and SYDVKM. CDR3 coding DNA: TGTGCCAGCAGAAAGGGAGGGGCGGGAGGAAACACCATATATTTT. Translating gives CASRKGGAGGNTIYF.

The V call is TRBV12-3 or TRBV12-4, the J call TRBJ1-1; 12 bases fit TRBD1. CDR3 length equals 14 residues. The J segment lost 10 bases and the V segment lost 3 bases, leaving 6 bases of the junction unmatched. The CDR3 coding sequence is TGTGCCAGCAGTTTCTGGGACAGGGGGCAAAGAGCTTTCTTT. Encoded protein: CASSFWDRGQRAFF.

This clonotype was seen at least ten times. The V call is TRBV7-9, the J call TRBJ1-1; D is undetermined. The CDR3 is 14 amino acids. In germline, CDR1 is SEHNR, CDR2 FQNEAQ (reference sequence). V gave up 2 bases and J gave up 4 bases, with 11 bases separating them. The CDR3 region is CASSLIQLATEAFF. The CDR3 nucleotides read TGTGCCAGCAGCTTAATCCAACTGGCCACTGAAGCTTTCTTT.

This clonotype was recorded many times. The V gene is TRBV4-2, the J gene TRBJ2-2, with D possibly being TRBD1 (5 bases). V was cut by 0 bases and J by 0 bases, with 11 bases left in between. This CDR3 spans 17 amino acids. Germline V gives CDR1 LGHNA, CDR2 YNFKEQ. The CDR3, as DNA: TGTGCCAGCAGCCAAGATAAGGGGCGGACGAACACCGGGGAGCTGTTTTTT. Translated: CASSQDKGRTNTGELFF.

This clonotype was seen a few times. This chain connects TRBV7-4 to TRBJ2-5; TRBD2 agrees at 9 bases. Germline V gene sequence: CDR1 SGHVT, CDR2 SQSDAQ. CDR3 length equals 14 residues. After removal of 5 bases from V and 4 bases from J, the junction contained 5 bases not matched to a gene. Written as DNA, the CDR3 is TGTGCCAGCAGCGTTAGCGGGAGACTAGAGACCCAGTACTTC. Translating gives CASSVSGRLETQYF.

This clonotype was recorded many times. The rearrangement links TRBV7-2 to TRBJ2-7; perhaps TRBD1 as D (5 bases). Germline CDR1 reads SGHTA; CDR2 reads FQGNSA. The CDR3 loop spans 16 amino acids. Trimming cost V 3 bases and J 0 bases, with 15 bases left between them. In DNA, the CDR3 is TGTGCCAGCAGCTTTGCCTCAGGGTCAAGCTCCTACGAGCAGTACTTC. Translation: CASSFASGSSSYEQYF.

V usage is TRBV6-6 and J usage is TRBJ2-7; D gene unclear. This CDR3 has 13 residues. V was pared by 4 bases and J by 2 bases, with 9 bases between. The germline CDR1 and CDR2 sequences are MNHNY and SVGAGI (reference sequence). This chain's CDR3 is CASSFDGTYEQYF. The CDR3 coding sequence is TGTGCCAGCAGTTTCGACGGAACCTACGAGCAGTACTTC.

This clonotype was observed many times. The rearrangement uses TRBV7-3 and TRBJ2-7; TRBD2 might be the D (6 bases). Germline V gene data show CDR1 as SGHTA and CDR2 as FQGTGA. V gave up 2 bases and J gave up 2 bases, with 16 bases separating them. This CDR3 is built from 16 residues. The CDR3 is CASSLVGTGGPYEQYF. In DNA form, the CDR3 reads TGTGCCAGCAGCTTAGTGGGGACCGGGGGTCCCTACGAGCAGTACTTC.

This clonotype showed up many times. The rearrangement joins TRBV7-6 to TRBJ1-1; 7 bases line up with TRBD1. CDR3 length equals 16 residues. CDR1 is SGHVS, CDR2 FNYEAQ, per germline. After removal of 5 bases from V and 0 bases from J, the junction contained 9 bases not matched to a gene. CDR3 nucleotides: TGTGCCAGCAGCCACGCGGAGGGGGCCCTGAACACTGAAGCTTTCTTT. Its protein product is CASSHAEGALNTEAFF.

Ten or more counts support this clonotype. This rearrangement joins TRBV30 to TRBJ1-1; 8 nucleotides match TRBD1. CDR3 length: 16 amino acids. After removal of 7 bases from V and 0 bases from J, the junction contained 13 bases not matched to a gene. Germline V CDR1 and CDR2: GTSNPN, SVGIG (reference sequence). The CDR3 is CASSGGETGMNTEAFF. In DNA form, the CDR3 reads TGTGCCTCATCAGGGGGCGAGACTGGTATGAACACTGAAGCTTTCTTT.

This clonotype was seen a handful of times. This chain joins TRBV28 and TRBJ2-1; 11 bases are a match to TRBD2. V dropped 7 bases and J dropped 6; count of bases not matched to a gene: 8. Germline-derived CDR1 and CDR2 are MDHEN and SYDVKM. The CDR3 has 15 residues. The CDR3 loop is CASTLLAGEVNEQFF. In DNA, the CDR3 is TGTGCCAGCACCCTACTAGCGGGAGAAGTCAATGAGCAGTTCTTC.

This clonotype was recorded at least ten times. The chain is built from TRBV7-2 and TRBJ2-3, with 10 bases fitting TRBD2. The CDR3 covers 17 residues. The V gene end was trimmed by 5 bases and the J gene end by 2 bases; junction bases not matched to a gene: 10. The V gene's germline CDR1 is SGHTA and CDR2 FQGNSA. CDR3 residues: CASSLQPSGRATDTQYF. CDR3 DNA: TGTGCCAGCAGCCTTCAACCGAGCGGGAGGGCCACAGATACGCAGTATTTT.

This clonotype was seen repeatedly, ten times or more. The chain couples TRBV6-2 or TRBV6-3 to TRBJ2-1, with D unclear. The germline V gene encodes CDR1 MNHEY and CDR2 SVGEGT. This CDR3 has 13 residues. V shed 0 bases and J shed 8 bases, with 8 bases lying between them. The CDR3 nucleotides read TGTGCCAGCAGTTACTCGGAAATGGATGAGCAGTTCTTC. Encoded protein: CASSYSEMDEQFF.